This T cell receptor beta chain appears in the sequencing data of a study of T cell responses to AZD1222 COVID-19 vaccine. The CDR3 is made up of 15 amino acids. Germline V lookup: CDR1 SGHAT, CDR2 FQDESV (reference sequence). V shed 1 base, J shed 11 bases, and the junction held 10 bases outside the gene matches. Data came from immunoSEQ multiplex PCR; TCRdb stores just in-frame clones and leaves some out. The sample holds around 130,000 clones, more than 85% seen once. A note on this clone: The antigen is not known.

Notes on the study in general: There were vaccine-associated CD4 TCRs across spike, dominant at 160-218 and 743-854.

The material sequenced was peripheral blood, taken 28 days after the second AZD1222 dose. The chain couples TRBV11-1 to TRBJ1-4; 7 positions match TRBD1. The sequence was collected from an adult who received the AZD1222 COVID-19 vaccine. Written as DNA, the CDR3 is TGTGCCAGCAGCTTAGATGGAGGGGGCGCGACGAAACTGTTTTTT. It is translated as CASSLDGGGATKLFF.